This T cell receptor (beta chain) came from a study of blood T cell repertoires in COVID-19. The count of this clone is one. TCRdb keeps only in-frame clones here, not all; method: immunoSEQ multiplex PCR. The sample includes about 240,000 clones, over 65% of them seen just once. Germline CDR1 and CDR2: SGHAT and FQNNGV. The CDR3 sequence is 17 residues long. The junction had 7 bases not matched to a gene; V was cut back by 4 bases and J by 0 bases. The sample taken for sequencing was peripheral blood. The V call is TRBV11-2, the J call TRBJ2-7; 12 bases are shared with TRBD2. The sequence came from a woman older than 75 with acute or convalescent COVID-19. Here the CDR3 DNA reads TGTGCCAGCAGCTCAAGACTAGCGGGGGTTAGCTCCTACGAGCAGTACTTC. Translation: CASSSRLAGVSSYEQYF.